The following is a TCR beta chain sequence with its context. This clonotype was detected many times. Its specific antigen is unknown. Base quality data are lacking; no much larger clone is found one base away. Sequencing instrument: Illumina HiSeq 1500. TCRdb took the public reads, trimmed them with fastp at Q25, ran MiXCR for clone calling and kept in-frame beta chains. Rows with a matching CDR3 protein are joined into one entry that keeps the most common DNA and genes. The sample data list about 300,000 distinct CDR3 sequences, and around 10% of these were observed just once. Around 2.4% of the sample is held by the ten biggest clonotypes. The data were taken from a study of T cell repertoires in cytomegalovirus infection (dated by TCRdb to about 2019). For context, the study as a whole: Donor HLA type was relevant to the analysis, as public TCR beta signatures indicated carriage of CMV infection together with the matching HLA type. Here is what the overall study found, with its caveats: The ex vivo response was dominated by HLA-C-restricted CMV-specific TCR beta clonotypes, which also provided the single most frequent clonotype in two of eight donors. Cumulative frequency of public TCR beta family members discriminated carriers of CMV infection plus the relevant HLA type in this cohort and an independent roughly 330-donor cohort.

V is clipped by 8 bases and J by 8 bases, and the sequence between their germline boundaries is 25 bases long. The germline V gene yields MGHDK for CDR1 and SYGVNS for CDR2. Including cysteine and phenylalanine, the CDR3 has 16 amino acids. The only DNA kept is the CDR3, 48 bases in frame from the first base. Sequencing input: PBMCs. The chain links TRBV25-1 with TRBJ2-4; tentative D gene TRBD1, with 6 bases matching. The clonotype comes from a human donor in good health (CMV status not recorded). Some clones in this sample may be carry-over from other donors' samples. At the DNA level, the sequence is TGTGCCAGCGAAGTCCCGGCCGCCACAGGGAGTGACATTCAGTACTTC. Its translation reads: CASEVPAATGSDIQYF.